This T cell receptor (beta chain) was retrieved from a study of cytomegalovirus exposure and HLA in healthy donors. Points from the study as a whole: Some V segments (TRBV6-2 and TRBV6-3 among them) were excluded as indistinguishable. Most CMV-associated TCR beta chains appeared HLA-restricted in a later analysis. After further analysis at a later stage, roughly 16,000 TCR beta sequences were associated with HLA alleles at 0.05 false discovery rate. Among the sequence variants, a highly shared cluster was likely an artifact of sequencing.

The table lists this clone with a few counts. The antigen is unknown. The CDR3 length is 13 residues. Germline CDR1 and CDR2: MNHEY and SVGAGI. The study ran its PCR with 60 Vbeta and 13 Jbeta primers. Only in-frame clones appear in the TCRdb table, and some are missing; sequencing was by immunoSEQ multiplex PCR. The table includes about 200,000 clones, 60% to 85% detected once. The receptor was isolated from a girl aged 5 to 17 in good health and CMV-seropositive. The chain employs TRBV6-5 and TRBJ1-1; D gene ambiguous. Sequenced: PBMCs. CDR3 amino acids: CATLGGFNTEAFF. The CDR3 coding sequence is TGTGCTACCCTTGGCGGTTTCAACACTGAAGCTTTCTTT.